The rows below give T cell receptor beta chains drawn from one sample of a study of tumor-infiltrating lymphocytes in primary liver carcinoma. MiXCR, applied by TCRdb to the multiplex PCR reads, yields one record per CDR3 protein. Of about 310,000 distinct CDR3 sequences in the sample, nearly 60% were seen once. The sample consisted of peripheral blood. The receptors were sampled from a woman in her twenties or thirties with primary liver carcinoma and hepatitis B virus infection. Each CDR3 is given with its conserved first and last residue. The order of the fields is J gene, clone size, V gene, D gene, CDR3 protein, CDR3 DNA. The D gene is left open where the match is weak. A row's size may be missing; if present it is once, few, many or a size class.

j_gene: TRBJ1-1
abundance: NA
v_gene: TRBV6-2/TRBV6-3
d_gene: TRBD1
CDR3aa: CASSRQGAGNTEAFF
CDR3nt: TGTGCCAGCAGCAGACAGGGGGCAGGAAACACTGAAGCTTTCTTT

j_gene: TRBJ2-2
abundance: NA
v_gene: TRBV12-3/TRBV12-4
d_gene: NA
CDR3aa: CASSTGQRWPGELFF
CDR3nt: TGTGCCAGCAGTACCGGACAGAGGTGGCCCGGGGAGCTGTTTTTT

j_gene: TRBJ2-4
abundance: NA
v_gene: TRBV14
d_gene: TRBD1
CDR3aa: CASSPTGGGIQYF
CDR3nt: TGTGCCAGCAGCCCAACAGGGGGCGGCATTCAGTACTTC

j_gene: TRBJ1-2
abundance: few
v_gene: TRBV10-2
d_gene: TRBD1
CDR3aa: CASSGTGSYGYTF
CDR3nt: TGCGCCAGCAGTGGGACAGGGAGTTATGGCTACACCTTC

j_gene: TRBJ1-5
abundance: NA
v_gene: TRBV28
d_gene: NA
CDR3aa: CASSISFGYQPQHF
CDR3nt: TGTGCCAGCAGCATCTCCTTCGGGTATCAGCCCCAGCATTTT

j_gene: TRBJ1-2
abundance: few
v_gene: TRBV4-1
d_gene: NA
CDR3aa: CASSKVPSVNNYGYTF
CDR3nt: TGCGCCAGCAGCAAAGTGCCTTCCGTGAATAACTATGGCTACACCTTC

j_gene: TRBJ1-2
abundance: NA
v_gene: TRBV4-2
d_gene: NA
CDR3aa: CASSQDWKTPLYGYTF
CDR3nt: TGTGCCAGCAGCCAAGATTGGAAGACCCCTCTCTATGGCTACACCTTC

j_gene: TRBJ2-7
abundance: NA
v_gene: TRBV12-3/TRBV12-4
d_gene: TRBD1
CDR3aa: CASTLAGGYRNEHYF
CDR3nt: TGTGCCAGCACTTTAGCAGGGGGTTATAGGAACGAGCACTACTTC

j_gene: TRBJ2-1
abundance: NA
v_gene: TRBV29-1
d_gene: NA
CDR3aa: CSGLQGFDEQFF
CDR3nt: TGCAGCGGACTACAGGGCTTCGATGAGCAATTCTTC

j_gene: TRBJ1-5
abundance: NA
v_gene: TRBV28
d_gene: NA
CDR3aa: CASSTPFRPQHF
CDR3nt: TGTGCCAGCAGTACCCCATTTCGGCCCCAGCATTTT

j_gene: TRBJ2-5
abundance: NA
v_gene: TRBV11-1
d_gene: NA
CDR3aa: CASSSRLSEETQYF
CDR3nt: TGTGCCAGCAGCTCTAGACTGTCCGAAGAGACCCAGTACTTC

j_gene: TRBJ2-7
abundance: NA
v_gene: TRBV29-1
d_gene: NA
CDR3aa: CSVSEGGERYF
CDR3nt: TGCAGCGTCTCAGAGGGGGGCGAGCGGTACTTC

j_gene: TRBJ1-2
abundance: NA
v_gene: TRBV10-3
d_gene: NA
CDR3aa: CAISDYRSSYGYTF
CDR3nt: TGTGCCATCAGTGACTACAGAAGCAGCTATGGCTACACCTTC

j_gene: TRBJ2-7
abundance: NA
v_gene: TRBV14
d_gene: TRBD2
CDR3aa: CASSQIPGLADQYF
CDR3nt: TGTGCCAGCAGCCAAATCCCGGGACTAGCCGATCAGTACTTC

j_gene: TRBJ2-7
abundance: many
v_gene: TRBV11-2
d_gene: TRBD1
CDR3aa: CASSLGQGSNEQYF
CDR3nt: TGTGCCAGCAGCTTAGGACAGGGATCCAACGAGCAGTACTTC

j_gene: TRBJ2-4
abundance: few
v_gene: TRBV6-5
d_gene: NA
CDR3aa: CASSYSGKVAKNIQYF
CDR3nt: TGTGCCAGCAGTTACAGTGGGAAAGTAGCCAAAAACATTCAGTACTTC

j_gene: TRBJ2-1
abundance: few
v_gene: TRBV12-3/TRBV12-4
d_gene: TRBD1
CDR3aa: CASSGRDSYNEQFF
CDR3nt: TGTGCCAGCAGTGGCCGGGACAGCTACAATGAGCAGTTCTTC

j_gene: TRBJ2-3
abundance: NA
v_gene: TRBV4-3
d_gene: TRBD1
CDR3aa: CASSQDLGGQGVTDTQYF
CDR3nt: TGCGCCAGCAGCCAAGACCTAGGAGGACAGGGGGTCACAGATACGCAGTATTTT

j_gene: TRBJ2-5
abundance: many
v_gene: TRBV10-1
d_gene: NA
CDR3aa: CASNRETQYF
CDR3nt: TGCGCCAGCAATCGGGAGACCCAGTACTTC

j_gene: TRBJ2-6
abundance: few
v_gene: TRBV6-1
d_gene: NA
CDR3aa: CASSGQGSGANVLTF
CDR3nt: TGTGCCAGCAGTGGGCAGGGGTCTGGGGCCAACGTCCTTACTTTC

j_gene: TRBJ2-7
abundance: NA
v_gene: TRBV5-1
d_gene: NA
CDR3aa: CASRMTEGSEQYF
CDR3nt: TGCGCCAGCAGAATGACAGAGGGATCCGAGCAGTACTTC

j_gene: TRBJ2-2
abundance: NA
v_gene: TRBV15
d_gene: NA
CDR3aa: CATSVTRATGELFF
CDR3nt: TGTGCCACCAGCGTGACGCGCGCGACCGGGGAGCTGTTTTTT

j_gene: TRBJ2-1
abundance: few
v_gene: TRBV6-6
d_gene: TRBD2
CDR3aa: CASTIAGGSYNEQFF
CDR3nt: TGTGCCAGCACCATAGCGGGAGGGAGCTACAATGAGCAGTTCTTC

j_gene: TRBJ2-7
abundance: few
v_gene: TRBV12-3/TRBV12-4
d_gene: NA
CDR3aa: CASSLGRRGFFEQYF
CDR3nt: TGTGCCAGCAGTTTGGGGAGGCGTGGGTTTTTCGAGCAGTACTTC

j_gene: TRBJ2-1
abundance: once
v_gene: TRBV11-2
d_gene: TRBD2
CDR3aa: CTSSWGGLAGIDEQFF
CDR3nt: TGTACCAGCAGCTGGGGGGGACTAGCGGGGATCGATGAGCAGTTCTTC

j_gene: TRBJ1-5
abundance: NA
v_gene: TRBV6-5
d_gene: NA
CDR3aa: CAGKRAGPGNQPQHF
CDR3nt: TGTGCCGGGAAAAGGGCAGGGCCCGGCAATCAGCCCCAGCATTTT

j_gene: TRBJ1-4
abundance: few
v_gene: TRBV28
d_gene: NA
CDR3aa: CASSLGHGVLEKLFF
CDR3nt: TGTGCCAGCAGTTTGGGACACGGAGTCCTTGAAAAACTGTTTTTT

j_gene: TRBJ2-7
abundance: NA
v_gene: TRBV11-2
d_gene: TRBD2
CDR3aa: CASSLEIAGASKQYF
CDR3nt: TGTGCCAGCAGCTTAGAAATAGCGGGAGCTTCCAAGCAGTACTTT

j_gene: TRBJ2-7
abundance: NA
v_gene: TRBV7-8
d_gene: TRBD2
CDR3aa: CAGSSRLAGFTEQYF
CDR3nt: TGTGCCGGCAGCTCCCGACTAGCGGGATTTACCGAGCAGTACTTC

j_gene: TRBJ2-2
abundance: NA
v_gene: TRBV28
d_gene: NA
CDR3aa: CAIPAGSATGELFF
CDR3nt: TGTGCCATCCCGGCGGGGTCCGCCACCGGGGAGCTGTTTTTT

j_gene: TRBJ1-2
abundance: few
v_gene: TRBV6-1
d_gene: NA
CDR3aa: CASKTGLNYGYTF
CDR3nt: TGTGCCAGCAAGACGGGACTTAACTATGGCTACACCTTC

j_gene: TRBJ2-1
abundance: few
v_gene: TRBV6-2/TRBV6-3
d_gene: NA
CDR3aa: CASENRAGIPYNEQFF
CDR3nt: TGTGCCAGCGAGAACCGGGCCGGGATACCCTACAATGAGCAGTTCTTC

j_gene: TRBJ2-3
abundance: many
v_gene: TRBV12-3/TRBV12-4
d_gene: TRBD2
CDR3aa: CASSGRDYIDTQYF
CDR3nt: TGTGCCAGCAGTGGCCGGGACTACATAGATACGCAGTATTTT

j_gene: TRBJ2-1
abundance: NA
v_gene: TRBV4-1
d_gene: NA
CDR3aa: CASGQSGTSTQYSYNEQFF
CDR3nt: TGCGCCAGCGGCCAGTCCGGGACTTCCACGCAGTACTCCTACAATGAGCAGTTCTTC

j_gene: TRBJ1-1
abundance: few
v_gene: TRBV10-3
d_gene: NA
CDR3aa: CVIKGREDTEAFF
CDR3nt: TGTGTCATCAAAGGCAGGGAGGACACTGAAGCTTTCTTT

j_gene: TRBJ2-1
abundance: few
v_gene: TRBV6-2/TRBV6-3
d_gene: NA
CDR3aa: CASSLRDPLGDEQFF
CDR3nt: TGTGCCAGCAGTTTGCGGGACCCCCTCGGGGATGAGCAGTTCTTC

j_gene: TRBJ2-1
abundance: NA
v_gene: TRBV14
d_gene: NA
CDR3aa: CASSKPASLGGNERFF
CDR3nt: TGTGCCAGCAGCAAACCGGCTAGCCTGGGGGGCAATGAGCGGTTCTTC

j_gene: TRBJ2-3
abundance: NA
v_gene: TRBV5-8
d_gene: NA
CDR3aa: CASSLSRVEKDTQYF
CDR3nt: TGTGCCAGCAGCTTGTCGCGGGTAGAGAAGGATACGCAGTATTTT

j_gene: TRBJ2-7
abundance: NA
v_gene: TRBV12-3/TRBV12-4
d_gene: NA
CDR3aa: CAGSRIGTVSYEQYF
CDR3nt: TGTGCCGGCAGCCGTATCGGGACGGTCTCCTACGAGCAGTACTTC

j_gene: TRBJ2-1
abundance: once
v_gene: TRBV28
d_gene: TRBD2
CDR3aa: CATAGLGVHNEQFF
CDR3nt: TGTGCCACTGCAGGACTAGGGGTCCACAATGAGCAGTTCTTC

j_gene: TRBJ1-1
abundance: NA
v_gene: TRBV14
d_gene: NA
CDR3aa: CASSPRRNTEAFF
CDR3nt: TGTGCCAGCAGCCCCCGACGGAACACTGAAGCTTTCTTT

j_gene: TRBJ2-3
abundance: NA
v_gene: TRBV29-1
d_gene: NA
CDR3aa: CSVEDGVKGDTQYF
CDR3nt: TGCAGCGTTGAAGACGGTGTAAAGGGGGATACGCAGTACTTT

j_gene: TRBJ1-1
abundance: many
v_gene: TRBV6-5
d_gene: NA
CDR3aa: CASSHGKLRDEAFF
CDR3nt: TGTGCCAGCAGTCACGGCAAACTCCGGGACGAAGCTTTCTTT

j_gene: TRBJ1-3
abundance: NA
v_gene: TRBV7-8
d_gene: NA
CDR3aa: CASRSASGNTIYF
CDR3nt: TGTGCCAGCAGGAGCGCCTCTGGAAACACCATATATTTT

j_gene: TRBJ2-1
abundance: NA
v_gene: TRBV30
d_gene: NA
CDR3aa: CAWSPPGLAFHNEQFF
CDR3nt: TGTGCCTGGAGCCCTCCCGGTCTGGCCTTTCACAATGAGCAGTTCTTC

j_gene: TRBJ2-1
abundance: few
v_gene: TRBV5-1
d_gene: TRBD2
CDR3aa: CASSLGLAGFDEQFF
CDR3nt: TGCGCCAGCAGCTTGGGGCTAGCGGGTTTCGATGAGCAGTTCTTC

j_gene: TRBJ1-4
abundance: NA
v_gene: TRBV28
d_gene: NA
CDR3aa: CASSLSGGTNEKLFF
CDR3nt: TGTGCCAGCAGTTTGTCCGGGGGCACTAATGAAAAACTGTTTTTT

j_gene: TRBJ2-1
abundance: NA
v_gene: TRBV4-3
d_gene: NA
CDR3aa: CASSQDAGSSYIEQFF
CDR3nt: TGCGCCAGCAGCCAAGATGCAGGAAGCTCCTATATTGAGCAGTTCTTC

j_gene: TRBJ1-5
abundance: NA
v_gene: TRBV5-6
d_gene: NA
CDR3aa: CASSLIGTNQPQHF
CDR3nt: TGTGCCAGCAGCTTGATAGGGACCAATCAGCCCCAGCATTTT

j_gene: TRBJ2-2
abundance: few
v_gene: TRBV6-7
d_gene: NA
CDR3aa: CASSPQDPEIFGGELFF
CDR3nt: TGTGCCAGCAGCCCACAAGACCCCGAGATTTTCGGCGGGGAGCTGTTTTTT

j_gene: TRBJ2-3
abundance: NA
v_gene: TRBV6-6
d_gene: NA
CDR3aa: CASSPERLGFTDAQYF
CDR3nt: TGTGCCAGCAGTCCTGAGCGGTTGGGGTTTACAGATGCGCAGTATTTT

j_gene: TRBJ1-5
abundance: NA
v_gene: TRBV5-6
d_gene: NA
CDR3aa: CASSVGQHNQPQHF
CDR3nt: TGTGCCAGCAGCGTCGGACAGCACAATCAGCCCCAGCATTTT

j_gene: TRBJ2-2
abundance: many
v_gene: TRBV4-3
d_gene: TRBD1
CDR3aa: CASSRDPGQLLNTGELFF
CDR3nt: TGCGCCAGCAGCCGCGATCCGGGACAGCTACTGAACACCGGGGAGCTGTTTTTT

j_gene: TRBJ2-1
abundance: NA
v_gene: TRBV6-6
d_gene: TRBD2
CDR3aa: CATREGDYNEQFF
CDR3nt: TGTGCCACCCGGGAGGGAGATTACAATGAGCAGTTCTTC

j_gene: TRBJ2-1
abundance: NA
v_gene: TRBV12-3/TRBV12-4
d_gene: TRBD2
CDR3aa: CASRKTSGTYNEQFF
CDR3nt: TGTGCCAGCCGTAAGACTAGCGGAACCTACAATGAGCAGTTCTTC